This T cell receptor (beta chain) stems from a study of blood T cell repertoires in COVID-19. Study-wide background: Whether acute or convalescent, the COVID-19 samples came from the United States, Italy and Spain. T cells, B-cell-depleted T cells, or PBMCs provided the cDNA or gDNA that served as material.

In the authors' methods: From reference gene primer amplification, estimates of nucleated cell counts were derived. Here immunoSEQ multiplex PCR was the method, and the copy in TCRdb shows in-frame clones only, minus some. The V and J calls and clone size are taken from that table; D and trimming were inferred from the DNA. The sample shows approximately 200,000 clones, around 86% of them seen only once. The germline CDR1 and CDR2 sequences are ENHRY and SYGVKD. The CDR3 covers 16 residues. V was shortened by 0 bases and J by 2 bases, with 14 bases between the two germline ends. Cohort assignment relied on participant-reported clinical history.

This clonotype was sampled from a woman aged 25 to 39 who had recovered from COVID-19. The V and J genes are TRBV10-3 and TRBJ2-7; D ambiguous. The specimen was PBMCs or T cells enriched from blood (not recorded which). The DNA of the CDR3 is TGTGCCATCAGTGAGTCCCTTGAGACACCCACCTACGAGCAGTACTTC. Translation: CAISESLETPTYEQYF.